This T cell receptor beta chain was captured by sequencing in a study of T-cell memory formation after mild COVID-19. The 5'RACE method, run with constant-segment primers, produced TCR alpha and TCR beta cDNA libraries (carrying sample barcodes and UMIs). TCRdb re-called the 5' RACE reads with MiXCR, one entry per CDR3 protein. The repertoire includes about 130,000 distinct CDR3 sequences, about a sixth of them detected once, and approximately 13% sits in the top ten. This clonotype came up a few times. This CDR3 has 17 amino acids. V lost 4 bases, J lost 0 bases, and 12 bases lay in between. Germline assignment: CDR1 KGHDR and CDR2 SFDVKD.

Sequencing input: PBMCs or a T cell subset sorted from them (not recorded which). This chain joins TRBV24-1 and TRBJ2-6, with D unresolved. This clonotype was obtained from an adult woman who had mild COVID-19 (a few samples of this study predate the infection). Cell type and time point are not known. CDR3 sequence: CATSDLTSPSGANVLTF. As DNA, the CDR3 is TGTGCCACCAGTGACCTGACCTCTCCCTCTGGGGCCAACGTCCTGACTTTC.